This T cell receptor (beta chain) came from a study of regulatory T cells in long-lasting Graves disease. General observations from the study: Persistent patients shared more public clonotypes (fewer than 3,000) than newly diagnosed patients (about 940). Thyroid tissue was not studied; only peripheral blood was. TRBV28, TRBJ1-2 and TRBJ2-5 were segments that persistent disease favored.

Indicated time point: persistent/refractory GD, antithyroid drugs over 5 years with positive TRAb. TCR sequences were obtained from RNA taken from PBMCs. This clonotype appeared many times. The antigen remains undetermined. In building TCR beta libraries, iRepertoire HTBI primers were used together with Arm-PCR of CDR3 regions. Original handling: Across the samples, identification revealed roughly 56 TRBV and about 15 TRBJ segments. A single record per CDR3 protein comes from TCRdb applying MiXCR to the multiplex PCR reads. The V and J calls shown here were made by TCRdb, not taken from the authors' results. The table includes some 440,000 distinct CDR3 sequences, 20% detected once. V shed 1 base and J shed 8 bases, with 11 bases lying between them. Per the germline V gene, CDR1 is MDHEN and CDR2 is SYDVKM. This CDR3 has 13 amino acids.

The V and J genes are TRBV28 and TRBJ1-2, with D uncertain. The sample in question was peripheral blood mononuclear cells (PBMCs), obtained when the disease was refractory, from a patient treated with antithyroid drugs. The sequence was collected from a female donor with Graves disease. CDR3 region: CASSLFFDRGYTF. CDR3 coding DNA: TGTGCCAGCAGTTTATTCTTCGATAGGGGCTACACCTTC.